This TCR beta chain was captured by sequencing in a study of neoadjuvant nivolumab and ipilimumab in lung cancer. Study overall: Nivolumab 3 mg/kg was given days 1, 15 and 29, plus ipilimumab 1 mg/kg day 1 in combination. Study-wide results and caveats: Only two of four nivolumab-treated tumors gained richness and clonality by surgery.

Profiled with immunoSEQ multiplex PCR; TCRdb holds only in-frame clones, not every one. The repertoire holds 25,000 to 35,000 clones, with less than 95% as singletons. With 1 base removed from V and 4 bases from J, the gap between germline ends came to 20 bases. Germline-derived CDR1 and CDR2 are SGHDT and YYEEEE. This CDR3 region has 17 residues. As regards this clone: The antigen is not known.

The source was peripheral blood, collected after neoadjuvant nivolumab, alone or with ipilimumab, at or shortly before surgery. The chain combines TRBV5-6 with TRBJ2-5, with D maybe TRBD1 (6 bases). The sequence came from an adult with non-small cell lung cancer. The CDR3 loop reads CASSLRGTRGGGETQYF. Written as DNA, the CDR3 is TGTGCCAGCAGCTTGAGAGGGACCAGGGGTGGGGGAGAGACCCAGTACTTC.